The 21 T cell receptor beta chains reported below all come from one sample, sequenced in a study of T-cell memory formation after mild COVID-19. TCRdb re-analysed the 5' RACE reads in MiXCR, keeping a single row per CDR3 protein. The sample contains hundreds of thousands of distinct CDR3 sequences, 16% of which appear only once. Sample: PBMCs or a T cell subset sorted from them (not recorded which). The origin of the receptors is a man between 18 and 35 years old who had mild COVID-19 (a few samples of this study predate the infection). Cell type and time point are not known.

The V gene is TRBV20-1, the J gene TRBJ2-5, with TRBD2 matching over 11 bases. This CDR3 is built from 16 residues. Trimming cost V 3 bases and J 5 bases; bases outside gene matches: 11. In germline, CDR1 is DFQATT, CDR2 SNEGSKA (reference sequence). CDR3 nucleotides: TGCAGTGCTAGGCCCCACCTAGCGGGGGGTAGGGAGACCCAGTACTTC. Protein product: CSARPHLAGGRETQYF.

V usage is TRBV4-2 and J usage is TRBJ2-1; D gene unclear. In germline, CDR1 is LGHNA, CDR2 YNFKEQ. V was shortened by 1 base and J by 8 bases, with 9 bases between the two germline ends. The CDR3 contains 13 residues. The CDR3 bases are TGTGCCAGCAGCCAAGCTCTTTCCTATGAGCAGTTCTTC. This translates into CASSQALSYEQFF.

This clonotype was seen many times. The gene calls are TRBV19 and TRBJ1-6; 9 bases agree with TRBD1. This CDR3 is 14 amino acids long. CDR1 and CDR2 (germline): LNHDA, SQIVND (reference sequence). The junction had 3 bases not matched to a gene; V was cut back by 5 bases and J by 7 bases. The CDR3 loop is CASSFGQGNSPLHF. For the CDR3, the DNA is TGTGCCAGTAGTTTTGGACAGGGGAATTCACCCCTCCACTTT.

The CDR3: CASTASDTQYF. CDR3 nucleotides: TGTGCCAGCACCGCATCAGATACGCAGTATTTT. The chain links TRBV6-6 to TRBJ2-3; D unclear. The length of the CDR3 is 11 residues. V shed 7 bases and J shed 4 bases, with 6 bases lying between them. Germline V gives CDR1 MNHNY, CDR2 SVGAGI (reference sequence).

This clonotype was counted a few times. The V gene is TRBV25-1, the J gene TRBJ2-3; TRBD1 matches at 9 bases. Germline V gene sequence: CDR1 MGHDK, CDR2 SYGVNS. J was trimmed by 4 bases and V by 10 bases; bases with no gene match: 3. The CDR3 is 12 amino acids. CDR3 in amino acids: CATDRGPDTQYF. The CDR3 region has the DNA TGTGCCACGGACAGGGGTCCAGATACGCAGTATTTT.

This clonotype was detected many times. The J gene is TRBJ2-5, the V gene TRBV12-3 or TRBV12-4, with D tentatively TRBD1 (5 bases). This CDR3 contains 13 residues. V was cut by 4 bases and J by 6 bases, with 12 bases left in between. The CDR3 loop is CASSSRTSKTQYF. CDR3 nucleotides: TGTGCCAGCAGTTCCCGGACATCGAAGACCCAGTACTTC.

Written as DNA, the CDR3 is TGTGCCAGTAGTAAAGAGACAGGCACAGATACGCAGTATTTT. Translation: CASSKETGTDTQYF. The chain has TRBV19 and TRBJ2-3, with TRBD1 as a possible D gene (5 bases). The CDR3 covers 14 residues. Looked up from germline, CDR1 is LNHDA and CDR2 is SQIVND (reference sequence). V was cut by 4 bases and J by 1 base, with 9 bases left in between.

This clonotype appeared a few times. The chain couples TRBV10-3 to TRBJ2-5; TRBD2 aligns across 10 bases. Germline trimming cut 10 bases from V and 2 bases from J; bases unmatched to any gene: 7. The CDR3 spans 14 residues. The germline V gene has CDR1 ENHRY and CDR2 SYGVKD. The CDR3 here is CASQRGGLQETQYF. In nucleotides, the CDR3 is TGTGCCAGCCAGCGGGGGGGCCTTCAAGAGACCCAGTACTTC.

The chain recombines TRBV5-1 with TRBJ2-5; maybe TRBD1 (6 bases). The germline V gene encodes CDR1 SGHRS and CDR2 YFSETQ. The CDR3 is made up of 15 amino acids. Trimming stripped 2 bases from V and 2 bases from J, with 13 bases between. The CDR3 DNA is TGCGCCAGCAGCTTCTCGACAGGCCAACAAGAGACCCAGTACTTC. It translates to CASSFSTGQQETQYF.

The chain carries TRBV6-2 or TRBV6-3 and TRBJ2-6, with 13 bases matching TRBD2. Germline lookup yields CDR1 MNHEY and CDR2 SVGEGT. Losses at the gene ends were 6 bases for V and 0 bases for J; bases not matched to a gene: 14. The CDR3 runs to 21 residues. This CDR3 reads CASRTMAPTSGGASGANVLTF. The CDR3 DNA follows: TGTGCCAGCAGGACCATGGCTCCCACTAGCGGGGGGGCCTCTGGGGCCAACGTCCTGACTTTC.

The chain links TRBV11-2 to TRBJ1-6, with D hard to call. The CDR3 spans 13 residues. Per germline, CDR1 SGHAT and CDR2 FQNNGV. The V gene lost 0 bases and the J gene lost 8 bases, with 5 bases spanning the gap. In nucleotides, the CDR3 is TGTGCCAGCAGCTTAGAGACGGATTCACCCCTCCACTTT. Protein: CASSLETDSPLHF.

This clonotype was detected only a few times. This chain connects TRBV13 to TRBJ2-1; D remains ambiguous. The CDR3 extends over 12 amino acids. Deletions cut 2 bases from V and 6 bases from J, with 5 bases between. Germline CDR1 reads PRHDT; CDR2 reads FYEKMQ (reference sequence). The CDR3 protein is CASSLYSNEQFF. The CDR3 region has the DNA TGTGCCAGCAGCTTATACAGCAATGAGCAGTTCTTC.

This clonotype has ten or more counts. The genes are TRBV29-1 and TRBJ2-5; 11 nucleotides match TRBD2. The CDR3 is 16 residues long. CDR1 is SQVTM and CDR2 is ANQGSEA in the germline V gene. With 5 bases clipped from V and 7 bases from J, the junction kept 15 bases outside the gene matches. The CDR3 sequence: CSVNLAGGAYKGTQYF. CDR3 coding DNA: TGCAGCGTTAATCTAGCGGGGGGCGCTTATAAGGGGACCCAGTACTTC.

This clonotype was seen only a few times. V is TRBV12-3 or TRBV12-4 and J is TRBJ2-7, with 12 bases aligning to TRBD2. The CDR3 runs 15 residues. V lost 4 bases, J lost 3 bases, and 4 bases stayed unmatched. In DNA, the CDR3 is TGTGCCAGCAGTTCCATGACTAGCGGGGGCTACGAGCAGTACGTC. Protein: CASSSMTSGGYEQYV.

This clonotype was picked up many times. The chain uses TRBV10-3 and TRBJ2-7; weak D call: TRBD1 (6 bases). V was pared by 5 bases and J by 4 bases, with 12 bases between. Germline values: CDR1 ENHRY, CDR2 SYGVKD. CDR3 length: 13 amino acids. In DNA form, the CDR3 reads TGTGCCATCAGTCAACAGGGTTCTTACGAGCAGTACGTC. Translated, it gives CAISQQGSYEQYV.

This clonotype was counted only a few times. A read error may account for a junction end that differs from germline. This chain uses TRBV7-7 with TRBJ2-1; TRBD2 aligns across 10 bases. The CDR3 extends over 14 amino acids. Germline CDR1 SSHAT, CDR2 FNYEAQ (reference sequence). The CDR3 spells CASSPGLAAHEQFF. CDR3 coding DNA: TGTGCTAGCAGCCCCGGACTAGCGGCCCATGAGCAGTTCTTC.

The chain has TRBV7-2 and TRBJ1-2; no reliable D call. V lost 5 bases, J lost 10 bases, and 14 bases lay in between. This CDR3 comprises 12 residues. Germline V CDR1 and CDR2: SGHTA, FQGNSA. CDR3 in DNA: TGTGCCAGCAGCCTCCTCCGGGTTGACTACACCTTC. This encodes CASSLLRVDYTF.

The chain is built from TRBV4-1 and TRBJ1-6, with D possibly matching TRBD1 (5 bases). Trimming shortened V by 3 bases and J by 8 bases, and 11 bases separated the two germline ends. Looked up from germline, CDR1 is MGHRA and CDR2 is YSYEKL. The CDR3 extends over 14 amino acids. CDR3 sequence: CASSQISGDSPLHF. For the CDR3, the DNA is TGCGCCAGCAGCCAGATTTCGGGGGATTCACCCCTCCACTTT.

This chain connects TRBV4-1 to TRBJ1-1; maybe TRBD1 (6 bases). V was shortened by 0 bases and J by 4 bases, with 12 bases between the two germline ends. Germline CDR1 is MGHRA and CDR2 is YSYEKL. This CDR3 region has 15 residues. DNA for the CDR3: TGCGCCAGCAGCCAAGATGGGGGGGCGGTCACTGAAGCTTTCTTT. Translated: CASSQDGGAVTEAFF.

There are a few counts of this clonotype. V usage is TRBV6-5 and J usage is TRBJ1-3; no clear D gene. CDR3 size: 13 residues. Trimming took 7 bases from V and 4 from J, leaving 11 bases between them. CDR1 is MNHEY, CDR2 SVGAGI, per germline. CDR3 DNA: TGTGCCAGCACGACTGTGGGGGGAAACACCATATATTTT. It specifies CASTTVGGNTIYF.

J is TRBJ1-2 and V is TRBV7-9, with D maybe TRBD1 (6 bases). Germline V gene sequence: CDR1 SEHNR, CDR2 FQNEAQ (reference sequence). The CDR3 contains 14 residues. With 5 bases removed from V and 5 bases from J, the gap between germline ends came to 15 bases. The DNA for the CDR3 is TGTGCCAGCAGCGAGACAGGTGCCTTATATGGCTACACCTTC. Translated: CASSETGALYGYTF.